The entry that follows covers one T cell receptor (beta chain) sequence. The antigen is unknown. Researchers reported sorting CD4+ naive, central memory, regulatory and stem cell-like memory cells via CD45RO/CCR7/CD25/CD127/CD95/CD27. The data are from a study of beta chain features in type 1 diabetes. Germline V gene data show CDR1 as SGHTA and CDR2 as FQGNSA. The V and J ends lost 5 bases and 10 bases respectively, with 18 bases between them. The CDR3 is made up of 14 amino acids. Expressed TCRB transcripts were sequenced, since all the RNA that had been isolated was reverse transcribed. Sequenced by immunoSEQ multiplex PCR; TCRdb stores in-frame clones only, minus some. Among about 330,000 clones listed, approximately 11% were seen once. Study-level points and caveats: When cDNA is sequenced, cells with high TCR expression could be over-represented. VDJ junctions from type 1 diabetes patients carried fewer insertions and larger deletions. Any HLA effect on TCRB rearrangement was left unresolved by small sub-analyses.

The clonotype was recovered from a woman aged 25-40 years in good health. The chain employs TRBV7-2 and TRBJ2-1; D perhaps matches TRBD1 (5 bases). Material: naive CD4+ T cells from blood. CDR3 bases: TGTGCCAGCAGCCTAACCAGGGTAGGCTCGGAGCAGTTCTTC. Translation: CASSLTRVGSEQFF.